Each of the 8 T cell receptor beta chains below was sequenced from the same sample in a study of OX40 agonist ivuxolimab in advanced cancers. Library preparation employed the immunoSEQ multiplex PCR assay. In its TCRdb copy, this immuneACCESS table keeps in-frame sequences only and misses some clones. Where compared with another copy, unresolved V genes explain less than half of these, and the others have no known cause. This sample comprises fewer than 95,000 clones, around nine tenths of them detected only once. The ten biggest clones cover about 0.45% of the sample. The material sequenced was CD4+ or CD8+ T cells sorted from blood, taken in a trial of the OX40 agonist ivuxolimab. These receptors originate from an adult with an advanced solid tumor such as melanoma, head and neck, liver or kidney cancer.

This clone was counted a few times. This CDR3 reads CASSEFRQSGYTF. The CDR3 DNA reads as TGTGCCAGCAGTGAATTCCGACAGAGTGGCTACACCTTC. The chain is built from TRBV6-1 and TRBJ1-2; perhaps TRBD1 as D (5 bases). Germline loops: CDR1 MNHNS, CDR2 SASEGT. The CDR3 spans 13 residues. V lost 2 bases to trimming and J lost 7 bases, with 11 bases between them.

V is TRBV6-1 and J is TRBJ2-2, with 8 bases lining up with TRBD2. Trimming at V came to 2 bases and at J to 4 bases, leaving 9 bases not matched to a gene. Germline V gene lookup returns CDR1 MNHNS and CDR2 SASEGT. The CDR3 has 17 residues. The DNA of the CDR3 is TGTGCCAGCAGTGAACAACCAGCGGGAGATCTCACCGGGGAGCTGTTTTTT. Translation: CASSEQPAGDLTGELFF.

This clone was recorded once. The chain combines TRBV7-9 with TRBJ2-7; 7 bases line up with TRBD2. CDR1 is SEHNR and CDR2 is FQNEAQ in the germline V gene (reference sequence). The CDR3 is 14 residues long. V lost 2 bases to trimming and J lost 0 bases; unmatched junction nucleotides: 1. The CDR3: CASSLLAASYEQYF. As DNA, the CDR3 is TGTGCCAGCAGCTTACTAGCGGCCTCCTACGAGCAGTACTTC. Using reference TRBV7-9 and TRBJ2-7 for the parts outside the CDR3, the full variable domain is DTGVSQNPRHKITKRGQNVTFRCDPISEHNRLYWYRQTLGQGPEFLTYFQNEAQLEKSRLLSDRFSAERPKGSFSTLEIQRTEQGDSAMYLCASSLLAASYEQYFGPGTRLTVT.

This rearrangement joins TRBV7-2 to TRBJ2-3; D unclear. The CDR3 consists of 11 residues. Trimming removed 5 bases at V and 6 bases at J, with 6 bases between. Per germline, CDR1 SGHTA and CDR2 FQGNSA. CDR3 sequence (DNA): TGTGCCAGCAGCCAATGGGATACGCAGTATTTT. Encoded protein: CASSQWDTQYF.

Remarks on this clone: Mismatch with germline at one junction end may stem from a read error. The rearrangement joins TRBV5-1 to TRBJ2-5; possible D gene TRBD1, 7 bases. The germline V gene encodes CDR1 SGHRS and CDR2 YFSETQ. This CDR3 has 14 amino acids. The CDR3 nucleotides are TGCGCCAGCAGGGGACAGCCGGGGGAAGAAACCCAGTACTTC. Protein: CASRGQPGEETQYF.

The chain couples TRBV28 to TRBJ1-1; no definite D call. The germline V gene has CDR1 MDHEN and CDR2 SYDVKM. Trimming stripped 3 bases from V and 0 bases from J, with 5 bases between. The CDR3 loop spans 13 amino acids. CDR3: CASSFYMNTEAFF. The CDR3 DNA follows: TGTGCCAGCAGTTTCTATATGAACACTGAAGCTTTCTTT. Looking up the rest from reference TRBV28 and TRBJ1-1 gives the full variable domain: DVKVTQSSRYLVKRTGEKVFLECVQDMDHENMFWYRQDPGLGLRLIYFSYDVKMKEKGDIPEGYSVSREKKERFSLILESASTNQTSMYLCASSFYMNTEAFFGQGTRLTVV.

This chain links TRBV19 with TRBJ1-1, with 7 bases lining up with TRBD1. Germline V gene sequence: CDR1 LNHDA, CDR2 SQIVND (reference sequence). The CDR3 is 15 amino acids. The V gene end was trimmed by 5 bases and the J gene end by 1 base; junction bases not matched to a gene: 7. This CDR3 is CASSPGQTPNTEAFF. The CDR3 DNA reads TGTGCCAGTAGTCCGGGACAGACTCCGAACACTGAAGCTTTCTTT.

This clone was seen just once. The chain uses TRBV28 and TRBJ1-1; tentatively, D is TRBD1 (5 bases). In germline, CDR1 is MDHEN, CDR2 SYDVKM. The V gene lost 8 bases and the J gene lost 6 bases, with 16 bases spanning the gap. This CDR3 is built from 13 residues. The CDR3 region is CASGGGGRAEAFF. In DNA, the CDR3 is TGTGCCAGCGGCGGGGGAGGACGGGCTGAAGCTTTCTTT.